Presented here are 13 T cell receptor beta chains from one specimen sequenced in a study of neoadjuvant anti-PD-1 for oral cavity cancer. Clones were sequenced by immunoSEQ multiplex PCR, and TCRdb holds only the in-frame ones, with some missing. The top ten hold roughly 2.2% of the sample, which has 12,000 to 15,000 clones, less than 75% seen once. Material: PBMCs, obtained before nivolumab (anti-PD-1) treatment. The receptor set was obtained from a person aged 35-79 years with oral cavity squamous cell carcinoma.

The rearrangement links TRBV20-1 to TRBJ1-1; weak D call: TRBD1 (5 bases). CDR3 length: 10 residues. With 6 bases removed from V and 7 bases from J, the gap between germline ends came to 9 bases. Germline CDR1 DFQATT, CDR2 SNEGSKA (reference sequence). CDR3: CSAGRSEAFF. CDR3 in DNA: TGCAGTGCGGGGCGGAGTGAAGCTTTCTTT.

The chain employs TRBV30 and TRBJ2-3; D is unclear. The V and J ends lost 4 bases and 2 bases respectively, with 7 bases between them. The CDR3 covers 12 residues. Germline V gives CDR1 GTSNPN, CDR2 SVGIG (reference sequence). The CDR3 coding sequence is TGTGCCTGGACTACCTACACAGATACGCAGTATTTT. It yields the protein CAWTTYTDTQYF.

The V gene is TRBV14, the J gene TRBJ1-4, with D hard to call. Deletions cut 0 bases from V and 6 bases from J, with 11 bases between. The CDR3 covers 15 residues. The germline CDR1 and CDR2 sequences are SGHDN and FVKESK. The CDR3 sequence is CASSQDLPPDEKLFF. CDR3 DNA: TGTGCCAGCAGCCAAGACCTCCCCCCGGATGAAAAACTGTTTTTT.

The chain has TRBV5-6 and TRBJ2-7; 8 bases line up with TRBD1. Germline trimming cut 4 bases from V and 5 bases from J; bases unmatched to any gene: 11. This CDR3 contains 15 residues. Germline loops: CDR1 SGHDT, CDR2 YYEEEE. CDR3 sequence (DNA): TGTGCCAGCAGCCCTGGCGGACAGGGTTCCCACGAGCAGTACTTC. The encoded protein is CASSPGGQGSHEQYF.

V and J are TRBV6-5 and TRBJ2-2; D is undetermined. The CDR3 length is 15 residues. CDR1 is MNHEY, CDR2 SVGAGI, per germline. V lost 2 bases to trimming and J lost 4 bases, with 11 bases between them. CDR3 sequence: CASSYIVGATGELFF. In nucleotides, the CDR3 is TGTGCCAGCAGTTACATTGTGGGTGCCACCGGGGAGCTGTTTTTT.

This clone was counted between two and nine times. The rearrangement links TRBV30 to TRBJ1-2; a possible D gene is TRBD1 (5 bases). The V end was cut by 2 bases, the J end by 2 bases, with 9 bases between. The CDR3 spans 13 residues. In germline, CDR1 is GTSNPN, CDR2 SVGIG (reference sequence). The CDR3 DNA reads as TGTGCCTGGAGTCGTGACAGCAACTATGGCTACACCTTC. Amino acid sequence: CAWSRDSNYGYTF. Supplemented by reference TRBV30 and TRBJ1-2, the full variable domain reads SQTIHQWPATLVQPVGSPLSLECTVEGTSNPNLYWYRQAAGRGLQLLFYSVGIGQISSEVPQNLSASRPQDRQFILSSKKLLLSDSGFYLCAWSRDSNYGYTFGSGTRLTVV.

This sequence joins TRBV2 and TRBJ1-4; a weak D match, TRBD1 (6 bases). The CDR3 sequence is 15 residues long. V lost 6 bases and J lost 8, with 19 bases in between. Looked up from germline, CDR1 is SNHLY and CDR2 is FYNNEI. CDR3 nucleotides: TGTGCCAGCAGACAGGGTTACTTGCGGGCCGAAAAACTGTTTTTT. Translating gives CASRQGYLRAEKLFF.

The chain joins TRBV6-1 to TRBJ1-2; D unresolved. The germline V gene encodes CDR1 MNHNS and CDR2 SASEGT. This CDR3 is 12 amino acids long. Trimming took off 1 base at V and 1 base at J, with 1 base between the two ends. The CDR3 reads CASSEDNYGYTF. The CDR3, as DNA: TGTGCCAGCAGTGAAGATAACTATGGCTACACCTTC.

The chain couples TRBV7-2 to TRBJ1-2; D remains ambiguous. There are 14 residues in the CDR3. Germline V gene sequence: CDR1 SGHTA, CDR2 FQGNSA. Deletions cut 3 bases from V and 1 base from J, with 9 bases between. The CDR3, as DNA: TGTGCCAGCAGCTTGATGACTCATAACTATGGCTACACCTTC. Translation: CASSLMTHNYGYTF.

The CDR3, as DNA: TGCGCCAGCAGCTTGGGGCGGGGGGCCACAGATACGCAGTATTTT. It yields the protein CASSLGRGATDTQYF. The rearrangement uses TRBV5-1 and TRBJ2-3; TRBD2 matches 8 bases. The germline CDR1 and CDR2 sequences are SGHRS and YFSETQ. V lost 0 bases, J lost 2 bases, and 2 bases stayed unmatched. The CDR3 has 15 residues.

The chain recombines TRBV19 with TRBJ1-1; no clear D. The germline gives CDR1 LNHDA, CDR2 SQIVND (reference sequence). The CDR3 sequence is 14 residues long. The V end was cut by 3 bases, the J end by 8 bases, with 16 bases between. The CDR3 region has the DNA TGTGCCAGTAGTATGGTGGGGTACAGAGAAGAAGCTTTCTTT. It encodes CASSMVGYREEAFF.

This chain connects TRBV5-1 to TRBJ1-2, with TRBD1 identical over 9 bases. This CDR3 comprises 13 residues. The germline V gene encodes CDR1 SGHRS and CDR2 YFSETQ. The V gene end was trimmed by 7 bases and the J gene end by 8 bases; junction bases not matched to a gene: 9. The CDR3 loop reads CASSTQGAEGYTF. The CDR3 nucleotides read TGCGCCAGCTCAACACAGGGGGCTGAAGGCTACACCTTC.

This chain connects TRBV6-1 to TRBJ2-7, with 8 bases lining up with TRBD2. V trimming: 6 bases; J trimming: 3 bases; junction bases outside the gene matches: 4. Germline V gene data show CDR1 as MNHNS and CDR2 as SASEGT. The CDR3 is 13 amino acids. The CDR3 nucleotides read TGTGCCAGCAGAGCGGGGGCAAACTACGAGCAGTACTTC. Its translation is CASRAGANYEQYF.